The rows below give T cell receptor beta chains drawn from one sample of a study of shared clonotypes between healthy human individuals. Using immunoSEQ multiplex PCR, the repertoire was profiled, and TCRdb retains in-frame clones only, with some absent. This sample has over 850,000 clones, with 78% found just once. Sequenced sample: memory CD4+ T cells from PBMCs. Source of these receptors: a man aged 18 to 30 in good health. Some clones in this sample may be carry-over from other donors' samples. The CDR3 runs from the conserved cysteine through the conserved F or W. D genes are given only for firm matches. Some rows mark clone size as missing; the rest say once, few, many or name a class of expanded clone.

D	V	size	J	DNA	CDR3
-	TRBV9	-	TRBJ2-2	TGTGCCAGCAGCGTCATAGGGTTAGCCGGGGAGCTGTTTTTT	CASSVIGLAGELFF
-	TRBV7-3	-	TRBJ2-7	TGTGCCAGCAGCCTAGGTTCAGGGGGGCACTACGAGCAGTACTTC	CASSLGSGGHYEQYF
-	TRBV28	once	TRBJ1-2	TGTGCCAGCAGTTTATGGGACGTAAACTATGGCTACACCTTC	CASSLWDVNYGYTF
-	TRBV28	-	TRBJ1-5	TGTGCCAGTTTACCACCCTATAGCAATCAGCCCCAGCATTTT	CASLPPYSNQPQHF
-	TRBV7-3	-	TRBJ2-7	TGTGCCAGCAGCTTAACCCCTAGCGCCGCCTACGAGCAGTACTTC	CASSLTPSAAYEQYF
-	TRBV28	-	TRBJ1-3	TGTGCCAGCAGTTTAGCCCCCAGGGCCCGGTCTGGAAACACCATATATTTT	CASSLAPRARSGNTIYF
TRBD1	TRBV11-1	-	TRBJ2-7	TGTGCCAGCAGACATACTGGGACAGCCTCCTACGAGCAGTACTTC	CASRHTGTASYEQYF
-	TRBV2	-	TRBJ1-1	TGTGCCAGCAATGTTATCAGGGCGGAAGCTTTCTTT	CASNVIRAEAFF
-	TRBV28	-	TRBJ2-3	TGTGCCAGCAGTTTATCGAACACAGATACGCAGTATTTT	CASSLSNTDTQYF
-	TRBV10-3	-	TRBJ2-7	TGTGCCATCAGTGAGGGCCCCGGAGGGGGAGGCTACGAGCAGTACTTC	CAISEGPGGGGYEQYF
TRBD1	TRBV5-1	-	TRBJ2-3	TGCGCCAGCAGGGAAACAGGGGGCGTCTGGGGTTTT	CASRETGGVWGF
-	TRBV2	-	TRBJ1-2	TGTGCCAGCAGTGCTGGCAAGGCGTATGGCTACACCTTC	CASSAGKAYGYTF
-	TRBV7-9	-	TRBJ2-3	TGTGCCAGCAGCGCACCCGGACAGATTCTCACAGATACGCAGTATTTT	CASSAPGQILTDTQYF
-	TRBV11-2	-	TRBJ2-2	TGTGCCAGCAGCCTCCCCCGGAGTAGAGGGACCGGGGAGCTGTTTTTT	CASSLPRSRGTGELFF
-	TRBV28	-	TRBJ2-7	TGTGCCAGCAGTTTCGTTGACAACGGCTACGAGCAGTACTTC	CASSFVDNGYEQYF
-	TRBV6-1	-	TRBJ1-4	TGTGCCAGCAGTGAATTCGGCAGGGTAGTCGAAAAACTGTTTTTT	CASSEFGRVVEKLFF
TRBD1	TRBV5-1	-	TRBJ2-7	TGCGCCAGCAGCCCATCTCCCGGGACAGACTCCTACGAGCAGTACTTC	CASSPSPGTDSYEQYF
-	TRBV5-1	-	TRBJ2-1	TGCGCCAGCAGCTTGTCCGGGCCCTACAATGAGCAGTTCTTC	CASSLSGPYNEQFF
-	TRBV14	-	TRBJ2-5	TGTGCCAGCAGCCCCCGATTCGGCAGGGAGACCCAGTACTTC	CASSPRFGRETQYF
TRBD2	TRBV27	-	TRBJ2-7	TGTGCCAGCAGTCGACGCTCCGGGACTAGCGCATCCTACGAGCAGTACTTC	CASSRRSGTSASYEQYF
-	TRBV7-3	few	TRBJ2-2	TGTGCCAGCAGCCCCCGACAGTACACCGGGGAGCTGTTTTTT	CASSPRQYTGELFF
TRBD2	TRBV7-9	-	TRBJ2-3	TGTGCCAGCAGCACCGGACTAGCGGGGACCACAGATACGCAGTATTTT	CASSTGLAGTTDTQYF
TRBD1	TRBV9	-	TRBJ2-2	TGTGCCAGCAGCGTGAAGGGGGCGGACACCGGGGAGCTGTTTTTT	CASSVKGADTGELFF
TRBD2	TRBV9	-	TRBJ2-1	TGTGCCAGCAGCGTAGGGCTGGGACTAGCGGGAGTCTACAATGAGCAGTTCTTC	CASSVGLGLAGVYNEQFF
TRBD2	TRBV5-1	-	TRBJ2-7	TGCGCCAGCAGAACTCTAGCGGGAGAAAACGAGCAGTACTTC	CASRTLAGENEQYF
-	TRBV6-1	many	TRBJ1-5	TGTGCCAGCAGTGAGTCGGGACACCCCAATCAGCCCCAGCATTTT	CASSESGHPNQPQHF
TRBD2	TRBV28	-	TRBJ2-1	TGTGCCACCAAAGGGGGTAGCGGGAGAGGGATTGGCGAGCAGTTCTTC	CATKGGSGRGIGEQFF
-	TRBV27	-	TRBJ2-7	TGTGCCAGCAGTCCCGGGACCTCCCGACGGTCCTACGAGCAGTACTTC	CASSPGTSRRSYEQYF
-	TRBV6-1	-	TRBJ1-5	TGTGCCAGCAGTCTGGAGTCCAATCAGCCCCAGCATTTT	CASSLESNQPQHF
TRBD1	TRBV15	-	TRBJ2-2	TGTGCCACCAGCAGAGAAGGTCACAGGGGGACCGGGGAGCTGTTTTTT	CATSREGHRGTGELFF
-	TRBV30	-	TRBJ2-3	TGTGCCTGGAGCCAACAACTGGGTCTCCCAGATTTT	CAWSQQLGLPDF
TRBD1	TRBV7-2	-	TRBJ2-2	TGTGCCAGCAGACCGGACAGGGTGGAGCTGTTTTTT	CASRPDRVELFF
-	TRBV7-9	few	TRBJ1-2	TGTGCCAGCAGCTCTCAGGGGAGGGTTAGCTATGGCTACACCTTC	CASSSQGRVSYGYTF
-	TRBV5-1	-	TRBJ2-1	TGCGCCAGCAGCTTGTGGCGGGATTGGACCTACAATGAGCAGTTCTTC	CASSLWRDWTYNEQFF
TRBD2	TRBV5-1	once	TRBJ2-2	TGCGCCAGCAGGCGGGAGGTGAACGGGGAGCTGTTTTTT	CASRREVNGELFF
-	TRBV11-2	-	TRBJ1-4	TGTGCCAGCACCCCCGGTAGGGAGGGAGAAAAACTGTTTTTT	CASTPGREGEKLFF
TRBD1	TRBV5-4	few	TRBJ1-2	TGTGCCAGCAGCGGAGGGACAGGGGAGGGTGGCTACACCTTC	CASSGGTGEGGYTF
-	TRBV6-1	-	TRBJ1-5	TGTGCCAGCGGGACTGTCCAGCCCCAGCATTTT	CASGTVQPQHF
-	TRBV19	-	TRBJ2-3	TGTGCCAGTAGTCTGAGAGCCAGCACAGATACGCAGTATTTT	CASSLRASTDTQYF